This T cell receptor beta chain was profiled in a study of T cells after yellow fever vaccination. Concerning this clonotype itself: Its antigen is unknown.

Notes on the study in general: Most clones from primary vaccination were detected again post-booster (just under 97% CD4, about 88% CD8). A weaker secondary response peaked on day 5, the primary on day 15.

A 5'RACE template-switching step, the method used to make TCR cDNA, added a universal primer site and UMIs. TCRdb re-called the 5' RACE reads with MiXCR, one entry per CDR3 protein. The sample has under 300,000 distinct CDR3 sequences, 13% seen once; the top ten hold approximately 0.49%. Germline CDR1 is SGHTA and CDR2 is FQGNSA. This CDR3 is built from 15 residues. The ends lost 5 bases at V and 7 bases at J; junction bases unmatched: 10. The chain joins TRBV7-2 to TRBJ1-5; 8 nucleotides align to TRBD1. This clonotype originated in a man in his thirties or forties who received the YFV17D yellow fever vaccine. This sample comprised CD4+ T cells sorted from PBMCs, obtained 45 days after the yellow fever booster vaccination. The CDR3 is CASSGGTGGGQPQHF. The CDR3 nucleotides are TGTGCCAGCAGCGGAGGGACAGGTGGAGGCCAGCCCCAGCATTTT.